These 11 T cell receptor beta chains share one sample of origin, sequenced in a study of CXCR3-negative and CXCR3-positive naive CD8 T cells. The libraries of TRB cDNA were prepared using 5' RACE with UMI labels. For each CDR3 protein, TCRdb gives one entry from its re-call of the 5' RACE reads, without DNA. Its listing shows about 6,600 distinct CDR3 sequences. The sequenced sample consisted of naive CXCR3- CD8+ T cells from blood. Subset indicated: CD45RO-CCR7+CD27+CD95- naive CD8+ T cells lacking CXCR3 (TNR3-). These receptors were obtained from a human donor in good health. Some clones in this sample may be carry-over from other donors' samples.

This clonotype is labeled medium-sized based on frequency. The V call is TRBV7-6, the J call TRBJ2-5; TCRdb picks TRBD1, but there is no DNA to check that call. Germline CDR1 and CDR2: SGHVS and FNYEAQ. The CDR3 runs 14 residues. Here the CDR3 reads CASSLATGEKTQYF.

V and J are TRBV29-1 and TRBJ1-2. Germline lookup yields CDR1 SQVTM and CDR2 ANQGSEA. The CDR3 spans 14 residues. The CDR3 loop reads CSVERRRTNYGYTF.

Considering frequency, this clonotype is medium-sized. V usage is TRBV7-3 and J usage is TRBJ2-2. Germline CDR1 is SGHTA and CDR2 is FQGTGA. The CDR3 is made up of 18 amino acids. The CDR3 reads CASSLIGGPYANTGELFF.

Judged by frequency, this clonotype is medium-sized. This chain joins TRBV2 and TRBJ2-3. Germline CDR1 and CDR2: SNHLY and FYNNEI. The CDR3 totals 13 residues. CDR3 region: CASSRTGTDTQYF.

According to its frequency, this clonotype is medium-sized. The chain employs TRBV12-3 or TRBV12-4 and TRBJ1-3; TCRdb gives TRBD1 as the D gene, but with no DNA this cannot be confirmed. The CDR3 consists of 17 residues. The CDR3 protein is CASSEPDRGLSGNTIYF.

This chain's CDR3 is CSARAAGGSTDTQYF. The rearrangement links TRBV20-1 to TRBJ2-3; without DNA, the TCRdb call of TRBD2 cannot be checked. Germline V gene data show CDR1 as DFQATT and CDR2 as SNEGSKA (reference sequence). The CDR3 is 15 amino acids.

This clonotype is medium-sized by frequency. The V gene is TRBV5-1, the J gene TRBJ2-1; with no DNA, the TCRdb D assignment of TRBD2 cannot be verified. CDR1 and CDR2 (germline): SGHRS, YFSETQ. The CDR3 is 19 residues long. Here the CDR3 reads CASSSGTSGSIGPYNEQFF.

This clonotype is called medium-sized (0.01 to 0.1%) based on its frequency. The J gene is TRBJ2-4, the V gene TRBV7-9; TCRdb lists TRBD1, though no DNA is available to test this call. The germline gives CDR1 SEHNR, CDR2 FQNEAQ (reference sequence). This CDR3 contains 14 residues. This CDR3 is CASSTRTGGDIQYF.

The chain recombines TRBV29-1 with TRBJ1-1; TCRdb returns TRBD1, unconfirmable since there is no DNA. Germline V gene lookup returns CDR1 SQVTM and CDR2 ANQGSEA. The CDR3 has 12 residues. CDR3 sequence: CSVLRDDTEAFF.

Measured by frequency, this clonotype is medium-sized (0.01 to 0.1%). The chain is built from TRBV4-3 and TRBJ2-3; TCRdb's D call of TRBD1 is untestable without DNA. CDR1 and CDR2 from the germline V gene are LGHNA and YSLEER. The CDR3 length is 13 residues. The chain's CDR3 is CASSPGIPDTQYF.

The J gene is TRBJ2-7, the V gene TRBV20-1; the D gene TCRdb calls, TRBD1, cannot be checked with no DNA. The CDR3 contains 14 residues. Germline CDR1 and CDR2: DFQATT and SNEGSKA (reference sequence). The CDR3 spells CSATGTGSSYEQYF.